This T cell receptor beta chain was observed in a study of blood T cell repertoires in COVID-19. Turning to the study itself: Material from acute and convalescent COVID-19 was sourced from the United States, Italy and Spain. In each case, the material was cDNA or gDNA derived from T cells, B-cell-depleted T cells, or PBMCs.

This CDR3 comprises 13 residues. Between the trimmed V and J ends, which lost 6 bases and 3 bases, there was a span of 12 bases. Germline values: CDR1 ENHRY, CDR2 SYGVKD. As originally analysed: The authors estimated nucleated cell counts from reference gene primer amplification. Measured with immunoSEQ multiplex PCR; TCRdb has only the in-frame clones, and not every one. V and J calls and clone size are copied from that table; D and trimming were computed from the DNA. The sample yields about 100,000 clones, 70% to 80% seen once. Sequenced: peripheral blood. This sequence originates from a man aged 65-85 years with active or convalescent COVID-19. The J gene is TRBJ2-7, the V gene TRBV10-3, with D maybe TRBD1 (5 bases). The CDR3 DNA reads TGTGCCATCAGGGAGACACAGGACTACGAGCAGTACTTC. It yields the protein CAIRETQDYEQYF.